The 30 T cell receptor beta chains below were found in one sample sequenced in a study of blood T cells in healthy people across ages. With a J-beta primer mix and a sample-barcoded 5' primer, a second PCR ran about 6 to 11 cycles. TCRdb analysed the 5' RACE reads with MiXCR anew, one entry per CDR3 protein. The sample lists hundreds of thousands of distinct CDR3 sequences, roughly 64% occurring once. Input material: blood. Every receptor here comes from a man aged 30-40 years in good health.

The V and J genes are TRBV20-1 and TRBJ2-1; D unresolved. Trimming took off 6 bases at V and 6 bases at J, with 18 bases between the two ends. Germline CDR1 is DFQATT and CDR2 is SNEGSKA (reference sequence). CDR3 length: 14 amino acids. CDR3 protein: CSATPFPEGNEQFF. Written as DNA, the CDR3 is TGCAGTGCCACCCCCTTCCCAGAAGGCAATGAGCAGTTCTTC.

This clonotype was counted a few times. The chain recombines TRBV28 with TRBJ2-7; TRBD1 aligns across 8 bases. The CDR3 sequence is 16 residues long. The germline CDR1 and CDR2 sequences are MDHEN and SYDVKM. V lost 5 bases and J lost 2; bases outside the gene matches: 11. The CDR3 spells CASSPPPGQVTYEQYF. CDR3 bases: TGTGCCAGCAGTCCGCCCCCGGGACAGGTTACCTACGAGCAGTACTTC.

The table lists this clonotype with a count of one. The gene calls are TRBV29-1 and TRBJ1-2; D gene ambiguous. CDR1 SQVTM and CDR2 ANQGSEA come from the germline V gene. V lost 7 bases, J lost 2 bases, and 17 bases lay in between. The CDR3 extends over 14 amino acids. In DNA, the CDR3 is TGCAGCGCCCCGGCTGGAAACGGCAACTATGGCTACACCTTC. Encoded protein: CSAPAGNGNYGYTF.

This clonotype showed up just a few times. The chain uses TRBV7-9 and TRBJ2-1; the match to TRBD1 covers 8 bases. V trimming: 1 base; J trimming: 7 bases; junction bases outside the gene matches: 3. Germline lookup yields CDR1 SEHNR and CDR2 FQNEAQ (reference sequence). CDR3 length equals 14 residues. The CDR3 nucleotides read TGTGCCAGCAGCTTAGGGGACAGGCATAATGAGCAGTTCTTC. Translated: CASSLGDRHNEQFF.

In the case of this clonotype: The junction departs from the called germline gene at one end, perhaps through a read error. The chain joins TRBV10-3 to TRBJ1-2; perhaps TRBD1 as D (6 bases). The CDR3 length is 13 residues. The germline gives CDR1 ENHRY, CDR2 SYGVKD. In DNA form, the CDR3 reads TGTGCCATCAATGAGGGGGGCGGCTATGGCTACACCTTC. It yields the protein CAINEGGGYGYTF.

V usage is TRBV12-3 or TRBV12-4 and J usage is TRBJ2-6, with TRBD1 identical over 8 bases. This CDR3 spans 16 amino acids. Trimming removed 6 bases from V and 4 bases from J; junction bases left unmatched: 8. Here the CDR3 DNA reads TGTGCCAGCAGCCCGGACAGGGCCCCCGGGGCCAACGTCCTGACTTTC. Its protein is CASSPDRAPGANVLTF.

The V gene is TRBV6-1, the J gene TRBJ1-5; no reliable D call. Trimming removed 8 bases at V and 5 bases at J, with 16 bases between. This CDR3 has 14 amino acids. Per germline, CDR1 MNHNS and CDR2 SASEGT. In nucleotides, the CDR3 is TGTGCCAGCTACCCGCGAGGGCGGGATCAGCCCCAGCATTTT. Encoded protein: CASYPRGRDQPQHF.

The rearrangement uses TRBV18 and TRBJ2-1, with D perhaps matching TRBD2 (5 bases). CDR3 length: 15 amino acids. Germline V lookup: CDR1 KGHSH, CDR2 LQKENI. V was trimmed by 2 bases and J by 7 bases, leaving 15 bases between them. The CDR3 DNA reads as TGTGCCAGCTCACCAATGTTAGCGTTTGGGAATGAGCAGTTCTTC. Residues: CASSPMLAFGNEQFF.

This chain connects TRBV6-1 to TRBJ2-5; 9 positions agree with TRBD2. The germline CDR1 and CDR2 sequences are MNHNS and SASEGT. J was trimmed by 5 bases and V by 2 bases; bases with no gene match: 12. This CDR3 has 17 amino acids. CDR3 in DNA: TGTGCCAGCAGTGAATTATTAGCGGGGGTATCCGTGGAGACCCAGTACTTC. As protein: CASSELLAGVSVETQYF.

The V call is TRBV20-1, the J call TRBJ2-3; a weak D match, TRBD1 (6 bases). Germline V lookup: CDR1 DFQATT, CDR2 SNEGSKA (reference sequence). The CDR3 spans 14 residues. V was pared by 0 bases and J by 8 bases, with 15 bases between. The CDR3 here is CSARDPEQGSTQYF. The CDR3 DNA sequence: TGCAGTGCTAGAGACCCCGAGCAGGGGAGTACGCAGTATTTT.

V usage is TRBV27 and J usage is TRBJ2-1; the D is unclear. V dropped 1 base and J dropped 13 bases, with 23 bases sitting between them. The CDR3 covers 16 residues. CDR1 and CDR2 (germline): MNHEY, SMNVEV (reference sequence). The CDR3 loop reads CASSLFGHNIQETQFF. The CDR3, as DNA: TGTGCCAGCAGTTTATTCGGGCATAATATACAAGAGACCCAGTTCTTC.

CDR3 DNA: TGCAGTGCAGCGGGCACAGGGGGGTACTACGAGCAGTACTTC. Its translation: CSAAGTGGYYEQYF. This chain connects TRBV20-1 to TRBJ2-7, with 8 bases lining up with TRBD1. The V gene end was trimmed by 6 bases and the J gene end by 3 bases; junction bases not matched to a gene: 10. Germline V gene sequence: CDR1 DFQATT, CDR2 SNEGSKA (reference sequence). There are 14 residues in the CDR3.

V gene TRBV5-1 combines with J gene TRBJ2-2; D may match TRBD1 or TRBD2 (5 bases each). V lost 0 bases and J lost 5, with 11 bases in between. This CDR3 has 15 amino acids. The germline CDR1 and CDR2 sequences are SGHRS and YFSETQ. Here the CDR3 DNA reads TGCGCCAGCAGCTTGGACCCGTGGGGGACCGGGGAGCTGTTTTTT. It codes for CASSLDPWGTGELFF.

The gene calls are TRBV3-1 and TRBJ2-1; 8 positions match TRBD2. CDR1 is LGHDT, CDR2 YNNKEL, per germline (reference sequence). J gave up 6 bases and V 1 base, and 8 bases lay outside the gene matches. CDR3 length equals 16 residues. The CDR3 region has the DNA TGTGCCAGCAGCCAAGTTTTTTCGGGGGGGCTCAATGAGCAGTTCTTC. This gives the protein CASSQVFSGGLNEQFF.

This clonotype was recorded a few times. The chain is built from TRBV7-7 and TRBJ2-2; 10 positions match TRBD1. Trimming cost V 4 bases and J 4 bases; bases outside gene matches: 6. Germline CDR1 and CDR2: SSHAT and FNYEAQ (reference sequence). The CDR3 spans 16 residues. This CDR3 is CASSSRQGAGTGELFF. CDR3 nucleotide sequence: TGTGCCAGCAGCTCTCGACAGGGGGCCGGCACCGGGGAGCTGTTTTTT.

V usage is TRBV28 and J usage is TRBJ2-7; D is undetermined. The V gene lost 5 bases and the J gene lost 4 bases, with 9 bases spanning the gap. Germline loops: CDR1 MDHEN, CDR2 SYDVKM. CDR3 length equals 12 residues. CDR3 DNA sequence: TGTGCCAGCAGTCCCAACACTTACGAGCAGTACTTC. This sequence encodes CASSPNTYEQYF.

The gene calls are TRBV28 and TRBJ1-3; possible D gene TRBD1, 5 bases. Germline assignment: CDR1 MDHEN and CDR2 SYDVKM. The CDR3 contains 15 residues. V lost 1 base to trimming and J lost 8 bases, with 15 bases between them. DNA for the CDR3: TGTGCCAGCAGTTTATTAGGGACGCGGGTTGACACCATATATTTT. Translation gives CASSLLGTRVDTIYF. Full variable domain (rest looked up from reference TRBV28 and TRBJ1-3): DVKVTQSSRYLVKRTGEKVFLECVQDMDHENMFWYRQDPGLGLRLIYFSYDVKMKEKGDIPEGYSVSREKKERFSLILESASTNQTSMYLCASSLLGTRVDTIYFGEGSWLTVV.

This clonotype was found a few times. The V call is TRBV20-1, the J call TRBJ2-1; 14 bases are a match to TRBD2. CDR1 is DFQATT and CDR2 is SNEGSKA in the germline V gene (reference sequence). CDR3 length: 16 residues. V was clipped by 2 bases and J by 6 bases; unmatched bases: 6. The CDR3 sequence is CSARPSGTSGSNEQFF. As DNA, the CDR3 is TGCAGTGCTAGACCGTCCGGGACTAGCGGGAGCAATGAGCAGTTCTTC.

This chain uses TRBV28 with TRBJ2-5; TRBD1 agrees at 9 bases. Trimming at V came to 5 bases and at J to 3 bases, leaving 7 bases not matched to a gene. Per germline, CDR1 MDHEN and CDR2 SYDVKM. The CDR3 is 15 amino acids. In DNA form, the CDR3 reads TGTGCCAGCAGTACAGGGGGCACGAACAAAGAGACCCAGTACTTC. This codes for CASSTGGTNKETQYF.

V gene TRBV29-1 combines with J gene TRBJ1-1; unclear D gene. Germline CDR1 is SQVTM and CDR2 is ANQGSEA. V dropped 4 bases and J dropped 11 bases, with 11 bases sitting between them. The CDR3 has 10 amino acids. The CDR3 DNA follows: TGCAGCGTTGTTCCCGGACGGGCTTTCTTT. It yields the protein CSVVPGRAFF.

Here the CDR3 reads CASTYRASQETQYF. CDR3 nucleotides: TGTGCCAGCACCTACAGGGCCTCTCAAGAGACCCAGTACTTC. V gene TRBV6-1 combines with J gene TRBJ2-5; D is possibly TRBD1 (6 bases). Germline CDR1 and CDR2: MNHNS and SASEGT. The V end lost 7 bases, the J end lost 2 bases, and 14 bases lay between the germline ends. There are 14 residues in the CDR3.

The V gene is TRBV10-3, the J gene TRBJ2-2; 9 bases map to TRBD2. V lost 11 bases, J lost 3 bases, and 7 bases stayed unmatched. The germline V gene has CDR1 ENHRY and CDR2 SYGVKD. CDR3 length: 14 amino acids. CDR3 protein: CASAGGRDTGELFF. CDR3 coding DNA: TGTGCCTCCGCGGGAGGGCGAGACACCGGGGAGCTGTTTTTT.

CDR3 coding DNA: TGCAGTGCTAGAGATAGGGGATCGGGAGTTGGCTACACCTTC. This sequence encodes CSARDRGSGVGYTF. The chain employs TRBV20-1 and TRBJ1-2; possibly TRBD1 for D (5 bases). The CDR3 covers 14 residues. The ends were cut back, 0 bases at V and 7 bases at J, with 15 bases in the middle. Germline V gene sequence: CDR1 DFQATT, CDR2 SNEGSKA (reference sequence).

The rearrangement uses TRBV3-1 and TRBJ1-6; D possibly corresponds to TRBD1 (5 bases). Germline V gives CDR1 LGHDT, CDR2 YNNKEL (reference sequence). Trimming removed 4 bases from V and 8 bases from J, with 9 bases in between. CDR3 length: 13 residues. The CDR3 DNA sequence: TGTGCCAGCAGCCTTAGCAGGGATTCACCCCTCCACTTT. This encodes CASSLSRDSPLHF.

The rearrangement joins TRBV5-1 to TRBJ1-4, with 7 bases matching TRBD1. V shed 0 bases and J 4 bases; nucleotides not matched to a gene: 6. Germline assignment: CDR1 SGHRS and CDR2 YFSETQ. CDR3 size: 16 residues. The DNA for the CDR3 is TGCGCCAGCAGCTTGGGTGGGACAGAATATAATGAAAAACTGTTTTTT. Residues: CASSLGGTEYNEKLFF.

CDR3 nucleotide sequence: TGCAGTGCTCTAGGGGGCCGGGGGACTGAAGCTTTCTTT. It specifies CSALGGRGTEAFF. The V gene is TRBV20-1, the J gene TRBJ1-1; 7 bases agree with TRBD1. After removal of 5 bases from V and 5 bases from J, the junction contained 8 bases not matched to a gene. There are 13 residues in the CDR3. Germline V lookup: CDR1 DFQATT, CDR2 SNEGSKA (reference sequence).

The chain has TRBV12-3 or TRBV12-4 and TRBJ2-1; 14 bases are a match to TRBD2. J lost 8 bases, V lost 1 base, and 7 bases had no gene match. This CDR3 comprises 17 residues. The CDR3 bases are TGTGCCAGCAGTTTAGAGTTGGGGACTAGCGGGGGAGATGAGCAGTTCTTC. Its translation: CASSLELGTSGGDEQFF.

The gene calls are TRBV5-4 and TRBJ1-1; 8 bases fit TRBD1. The V gene's germline CDR1 is SGHNT and CDR2 YYREEE (reference sequence). This CDR3 is 14 amino acids long. The trim removed 4 bases at V and 3 bases at J, leaving 5 bases unmatched. The CDR3 DNA is TGTGCCAGCAGCAAGGAGACAGGGGACACTGAAGCTTTCTTT. Protein product: CASSKETGDTEAFF.

V and J are TRBV7-9 and TRBJ2-5; weak D call: TRBD1 (5 bases). The germline V gene encodes CDR1 SEHNR and CDR2 FQNEAQ (reference sequence). The ends were cut back, 5 bases at V and 5 bases at J, with 21 bases in the middle. The CDR3 is 16 residues long. The chain's CDR3 is CASSQRGHGVGETQYF. The DNA of the CDR3 is TGTGCCAGCAGCCAAAGGGGCCACGGAGTGGGGGAGACCCAGTACTTC.

The chain links TRBV2 to TRBJ2-5, with 7 bases matching TRBD2. V shed 4 bases, J shed 4 bases, and the junction held 9 bases outside the gene matches. The CDR3 is made up of 15 amino acids. Per the germline V gene, CDR1 is SNHLY and CDR2 is FYNNEI. The CDR3 region is CASSAEGGPGETQYF. Written as DNA, the CDR3 is TGTGCCAGCAGTGCTGAGGGAGGGCCTGGAGAGACCCAGTACTTC. Using reference TRBV2 and TRBJ2-5 for the parts outside the CDR3, the full variable domain is EPEVTQTPSHQVTQMGQEVILRCVPISNHLYFYWYRQILGQKVEFLVSFYNNEISEKSEIFDDQFSVERPDGSNFTLKIRSTKLEDSAMYFCASSAEGGPGETQYFGPGTRLLVL.